A selection of T cell receptor beta chains follows, all from one sample in a study of graft-versus-host responses after intestinal transplantation. Which antigens these TCRs recognize remains unknown. Generated by immunoSEQ multiplex PCR, the TCRdb table keeps only in-frame clones and is missing some. This sample has around 70,000 clones, with around 90% found just once. Sequencing used unstimulated CD8+ T cells sorted from spleen or lymph node cells, obtained before intestinal transplant. The receptors stem from a human donor who received an intestinal transplant. Both conserved end residues are part of each CDR3. Fields, in order: V gene, J gene, clone size, D gene, CDR3 DNA, CDR3 protein. A D gene is named only where the DNA matches it firmly. Only part of the rows carry a size: once, few, many, or a class if the clone is expanded.

v_call: TRBV27
j_call: TRBJ1-5
clone_size: -
d_call: TRBD1
cdr3_nt: TGTGCCAGCACAGCTCGAGAGGGGGCACAGCCCCAGCATTTT
cdr3_aa: CASTAREGAQPQHF

v_call: TRBV27
j_call: TRBJ1-1
clone_size: -
d_call: TRBD1
cdr3_nt: TGTGCCAGCAGTTTGGCCGCAGGGGGTTTCACTGAAGCTTTCTTT
cdr3_aa: CASSLAAGGFTEAFF

v_call: TRBV5-1
j_call: TRBJ2-1
clone_size: -
d_call: -
cdr3_nt: TGCGCCAGCAGCTTGCGCGGGAACTCCTACAATGAGCAGTTCTTC
cdr3_aa: CASSLRGNSYNEQFF

v_call: TRBV28
j_call: TRBJ1-2
clone_size: -
d_call: -
cdr3_nt: TGTGCCAGCAGTCCGGGGGGGACTAACTATGGCTACACCTTC
cdr3_aa: CASSPGGTNYGYTF

v_call: TRBV28
j_call: TRBJ2-7
clone_size: -
d_call: -
cdr3_nt: TGTGCCAGCGGTCCCGGCTACGAGCAGTACTTC
cdr3_aa: CASGPGYEQYF

v_call: TRBV4-1
j_call: TRBJ2-1
clone_size: -
d_call: TRBD2
cdr3_nt: TGCGCCAGCAGCCATTCGGGACTAAATGAGCAGTTCTTC
cdr3_aa: CASSHSGLNEQFF

v_call: TRBV10-1
j_call: TRBJ2-3
clone_size: -
d_call: TRBD1
cdr3_nt: TGCGCCAGCAGTGAGTCGGAGGGACAGGGGGACACAGATACGCAGTATTTT
cdr3_aa: CASSESEGQGDTDTQYF

v_call: TRBV29-1
j_call: TRBJ1-1
clone_size: -
d_call: -
cdr3_nt: TGCAGCGTATCCTCGGGACACCAACTAGAAGCTTTCTTT
cdr3_aa: CSVSSGHQLEAFF

v_call: TRBV4-1
j_call: TRBJ2-3
clone_size: -
d_call: TRBD2
cdr3_nt: TGCGCCAGCAGCCAAGATGGGATAGCGGGGGAGGCAGATACGCAGTATTTT
cdr3_aa: CASSQDGIAGEADTQYF

v_call: TRBV5-6
j_call: TRBJ1-1
clone_size: -
d_call: TRBD1
cdr3_nt: TGTGCCAGCAGCCGGGGGTCAGGGGGCAATTGGTACACTGAAGCTTTCTTT
cdr3_aa: CASSRGSGGNWYTEAFF

v_call: TRBV9
j_call: TRBJ1-2
clone_size: -
d_call: -
cdr3_nt: TGTGCCAGCTCTGGGGGGGACTACTATGGCTACACCTTC
cdr3_aa: CASSGGDYYGYTF

v_call: TRBV5-1
j_call: TRBJ1-1
clone_size: -
d_call: TRBD1
cdr3_nt: TGCGCCAGCAGCCTCCCGACAGGGGTAGGTCCCGGGCTGAACACTGAAGCTTTCTTT
cdr3_aa: CASSLPTGVGPGLNTEAFF

v_call: TRBV28
j_call: TRBJ2-6
clone_size: -
d_call: -
cdr3_nt: TGTGCCAGCACTCACAGTTGGAAGTCTGGGGCCAACGTCCTGACTTTC
cdr3_aa: CASTHSWKSGANVLTF

v_call: TRBV6-5
j_call: TRBJ2-7
clone_size: -
d_call: TRBD1
cdr3_nt: TGTGCCAGCAGCCACGGACAGGGGCGGGTGAACGAGCAGTACTTC
cdr3_aa: CASSHGQGRVNEQYF

v_call: TRBV10-3
j_call: TRBJ2-1
clone_size: -
d_call: -
cdr3_nt: TGTGCCATCAGTGAGGGGGCCAGACCTTTCAATGAGCAGTTCTTC
cdr3_aa: CAISEGARPFNEQFF

v_call: TRBV28
j_call: TRBJ1-2
clone_size: -
d_call: TRBD1
cdr3_nt: TGTGCCAGCAGTTTCGAGGGGGCAGGCTACACCTTC
cdr3_aa: CASSFEGAGYTF

v_call: TRBV5-1
j_call: TRBJ2-3
clone_size: -
d_call: TRBD1
cdr3_nt: TGCGCCAGCAGCTTGGTAGGACAGGGGACAGATACGCAGTATTTT
cdr3_aa: CASSLVGQGTDTQYF

v_call: TRBV19
j_call: TRBJ2-2
clone_size: few
d_call: -
cdr3_nt: TGTGCCAGTAATCGGTGGGGAGTCCGGGAGCTGTTTTTT
cdr3_aa: CASNRWGVRELFF

v_call: TRBV9
j_call: TRBJ2-1
clone_size: -
d_call: -
cdr3_nt: TGTGCCAGCAGCGTAGGAAATCGGGGAAATGAGCAGTTCTTC
cdr3_aa: CASSVGNRGNEQFF

v_call: TRBV9
j_call: TRBJ2-7
clone_size: -
d_call: TRBD1
cdr3_nt: TGTGCCAGCAGCCCCTTGGGGACAGGGATGAACGAGCAGTACTTC
cdr3_aa: CASSPLGTGMNEQYF

v_call: TRBV29-1
j_call: TRBJ2-1
clone_size: once
d_call: -
cdr3_nt: TGCAGCGTTGAAGAGCGGAGCTCCTACAATGAGCAGTTCTTC
cdr3_aa: CSVEERSSYNEQFF

v_call: TRBV4-2
j_call: TRBJ2-3
clone_size: -
d_call: TRBD2
cdr3_nt: TGTGCCAGCAGCCCACGTACGATAGCGGGAGTCACAGATACGCAGTATTTT
cdr3_aa: CASSPRTIAGVTDTQYF

v_call: TRBV28
j_call: TRBJ2-5
clone_size: -
d_call: TRBD1
cdr3_nt: TGTGCCAGCAGTTTCCCTGGACAGGGCGAGACCCAGTACTTC
cdr3_aa: CASSFPGQGETQYF

v_call: TRBV27
j_call: TRBJ2-2
clone_size: -
d_call: -
cdr3_nt: TGTGCCAGCAGTTCCCGCGGGGTTCTAAACACCGGGGAGCTGTTTTTT
cdr3_aa: CASSSRGVLNTGELFF

v_call: TRBV28
j_call: TRBJ1-1
clone_size: few
d_call: -
cdr3_nt: TGTGCCAGCATTAACGAGATACCGGGAACTGAAGCTTTCTTT
cdr3_aa: CASINEIPGTEAFF

v_call: TRBV5-6
j_call: TRBJ1-2
clone_size: -
d_call: -
cdr3_nt: TGTGCCAGCAGCTTGGTGTGGACTCGGTATGGCTACACCTTC
cdr3_aa: CASSLVWTRYGYTF

v_call: TRBV5-4
j_call: TRBJ2-7
clone_size: -
d_call: TRBD1
cdr3_nt: TGTGCCAGCAGCTACATAAAGCGATGGACAGGGGGCCCCTACGAGCAGTACTTC
cdr3_aa: CASSYIKRWTGGPYEQYF

v_call: TRBV11-2
j_call: TRBJ2-7
clone_size: -
d_call: -
cdr3_nt: TGTGCCAGCAGCTACCCCCACGCGGAGTACGAGCAGTACTTC
cdr3_aa: CASSYPHAEYEQYF

v_call: TRBV6-6
j_call: TRBJ1-2
clone_size: -
d_call: -
cdr3_nt: TGTGCCAGCAGTTACTTCCCAGGGATGAGGGGCTACACCTTC
cdr3_aa: CASSYFPGMRGYTF

v_call: TRBV7-9
j_call: TRBJ2-1
clone_size: few
d_call: TRBD1
cdr3_nt: TGTGCCAGCAGCTTTTGGGACAGCTCCTACAATGAGCAGTTCTTC
cdr3_aa: CASSFWDSSYNEQFF

v_call: TRBV6-4
j_call: TRBJ2-3
clone_size: -
d_call: -
cdr3_nt: TGTGCCAGCAGTGACGCGGGGAGTACAGATACGCAGTATTTT
cdr3_aa: CASSDAGSTDTQYF

v_call: TRBV5-1
j_call: TRBJ2-7
clone_size: -
d_call: -
cdr3_nt: TGCGCCAGCAGCTTGGTCGGGGGTCCGAACGAGCAGTACTTC
cdr3_aa: CASSLVGGPNEQYF

v_call: TRBV6-1
j_call: TRBJ1-4
clone_size: -
d_call: -
cdr3_nt: TGTGCCAGCAGTGAAAAGTCGGAGACTAATGAAAAACTGTTTTTT
cdr3_aa: CASSEKSETNEKLFF

v_call: TRBV4-1
j_call: TRBJ1-5
clone_size: few
d_call: -
cdr3_nt: TGCGCCAGCAGCCAAGAAATCGGACAGATTAATCAGCCCCAGCATTTT
cdr3_aa: CASSQEIGQINQPQHF

v_call: TRBV4-1
j_call: TRBJ2-1
clone_size: -
d_call: -
cdr3_nt: TGCGCCAGCAGCCAAGTTGGAGGATCCAATGAGCAGTTCTTC
cdr3_aa: CASSQVGGSNEQFF

v_call: TRBV27
j_call: TRBJ2-3
clone_size: -
d_call: -
cdr3_nt: TGTACCGTCCGGCGGTTCGACACAGATACGCAGTATTTT
cdr3_aa: CTVRRFDTDTQYF

v_call: TRBV6-1
j_call: TRBJ2-7
clone_size: few
d_call: -
cdr3_nt: TGTGCCAGCAGTGAAGGGGCAGGGGAGAGCTACGAGCAGTACTTC
cdr3_aa: CASSEGAGESYEQYF

v_call: TRBV27
j_call: TRBJ2-7
clone_size: -
d_call: -
cdr3_nt: TGTGCCAGCAGTTTCACTAGTGGGAGGTCCTACGAGCAGTACTTC
cdr3_aa: CASSFTSGRSYEQYF